This T cell receptor beta chain appears in the sequencing data of a study of blood T cell repertoires in COVID-19. Study-level information: There were acute and convalescent COVID-19 samples, and they came from the United States, Italy and Spain.

Original analysis: Nucleated cell counts were estimated from reference gene primer amplification. Repertoires were generated with immunoSEQ multiplex PCR, while TCRdb's copy carries only in-frame clones and drops some. Clone size and V and J calls were adopted from that table, with D and trimming inferred from the DNA. The top ten hold 3% to 3.5% of the sample, which has about 160,000 clones, around 85% seen once. V was clipped by 3 bases and J by 10 bases, with 13 bases between them. This CDR3 has 14 residues. The germline gives CDR1 LGHDT, CDR2 YNNKEL (reference sequence). The chain has TRBV3-1 (or the pseudogene TRBV3-2) and TRBJ1-6; the D gene is possibly TRBD1 (5 bases). This clonotype was obtained from a human donor with acute or convalescent COVID-19. The donor label of this sample is uncertain. Source material: peripheral blood. The CDR3 sequence: CASSQGGLGSPLHF. As DNA, the CDR3 is TGTGCCAGCAGCCAGGGGGGGTTGGGGTCACCCCTCCACTTT.